The 12 T cell receptor beta chains listed next were all sequenced from one sample in a study of blood T cell repertoires in COVID-19 (dated by TCRdb to 2018 to 2020). Libraries were prepared through the immunoSEQ multiplex PCR assay. TCRdb took this table from immuneACCESS and kept in-frame rearrangements with V and J called. Such tables lack part of the clones; where checked against another copy, unresolved V genes explain under half of the gap, and the rest is unexplained. The sample yields a few hundred thousand clones; roughly 82% were counted once. The ten largest clones add up to 1.5% to 2% of the sample. Source material: peripheral blood. The receptors were sampled from a woman between 45 and 65 years old with acute or convalescent COVID-19.

A few counts support this clone. The rearrangement joins TRBV19 to TRBJ2-3; the D gene is possibly TRBD2 (6 bases). The germline V gene encodes CDR1 LNHDA and CDR2 SQIVND (reference sequence). The V and J ends lost 8 bases and 1 base respectively, with 19 bases between them. The CDR3 contains 16 residues. The CDR3 spells CASSAGLADRTDTQYF. The CDR3 bases are TGTGCCAGTTCCGCCGGATTAGCGGACCGCACAGATACGCAGTATTTT.

The rearrangement joins TRBV6-5 to TRBJ1-1, with 9 bases aligning to TRBD1. The germline V gene encodes CDR1 MNHEY and CDR2 SVGAGI. There are 14 residues in the CDR3. The junction had 6 bases not matched to a gene; V was cut back by 6 bases and J by 4 bases. The CDR3: CASRRGQGRTEAFF. The CDR3 DNA sequence: TGTGCCAGCAGGAGGGGACAGGGACGCACTGAAGCTTTCTTT.

The chain combines TRBV28 with TRBJ2-7; 13 bases map to TRBD2. CDR1 MDHEN and CDR2 SYDVKM come from the germline V gene. This CDR3 is built from 15 residues. The junction had 9 bases not matched to a gene; V was cut back by 11 bases and J by 2 bases. The CDR3 sequence is CAGARTSGGTYEQYF. The CDR3 DNA reads TGTGCCGGAGCGAGGACTAGCGGGGGTACCTACGAGCAGTACTTC. The full variable domain, completed using reference TRBV28 and TRBJ2-7, is DVKVTQSSRYLVKRTGEKVFLECVQDMDHENMFWYRQDPGLGLRLIYFSYDVKMKEKGDIPEGYSVSREKKERFSLILESASTNQTSMYLCAGARTSGGTYEQYFGPGTRLTVT.

This clone came up a few times. In DNA, the CDR3 is TGCAGCGTTGCTCCTCGAGGGCTCACTGAAGCTTTCTTT. It is translated as CSVAPRGLTEAFF. The J gene is TRBJ1-1, the V gene TRBV29-1, with unresolved D. The V and J ends lost 4 bases and 4 bases respectively, with 13 bases between them. The CDR3 has 13 residues. Germline V gene lookup returns CDR1 SQVTM and CDR2 ANQGSEA.

The DNA for the CDR3 is TGTGCCAGCAGTTTTCCCCCCGGGGCGGGGATGCATGGCTACACCTTC. Translated: CASSFPPGAGMHGYTF. This sequence joins TRBV28 and TRBJ1-2; D possibly corresponds to TRBD1 (5 bases). From germline, CDR1 is MDHEN and CDR2 SYDVKM. This CDR3 is built from 16 residues. The germline V and J ends were trimmed by 3 bases and 6 bases, with 20 bases remaining between them.

The V and J genes are TRBV20-1 and TRBJ1-1; D ambiguous. V lost 0 bases, J lost 7 bases, and 6 bases lay in between. The CDR3 length is 11 residues. The V gene's germline CDR1 is DFQATT and CDR2 SNEGSKA (reference sequence). CDR3 residues: CSARDRLEAFF. The CDR3 DNA is TGCAGTGCTAGAGATAGACTTGAAGCTTTCTTT.

The chain combines TRBV10-3 with TRBJ1-3; D gene ambiguous. The CDR3 spans 16 residues. Germline V CDR1 and CDR2: ENHRY, SYGVKD. The V end was cut by 2 bases, the J end by 0 bases, with 11 bases between. The CDR3 nucleotides read TGTGCCATCAGTGAGCCCCGAGGGTACTCTGGAAACACCATATATTTT. Its translation is CAISEPRGYSGNTIYF.

The chain couples TRBV7-9 to TRBJ1-1, with TRBD1 identical over 11 bases. Unmatched junction bases numbered 1, after V lost 4 bases and J lost 6 bases. Germline V gene lookup returns CDR1 SEHNR and CDR2 FQNEAQ (reference sequence). The CDR3 totals 13 residues. Here the CDR3 DNA reads TGTGCCAGCAGCTGGGGACAGGGGGCTGAAGCTTTCTTT. Its translation is CASSWGQGAEAFF.

The rearrangement joins TRBV28 to TRBJ2-7; 11 bases align to TRBD2. This CDR3 has 14 residues. V trimming: 3 bases; J trimming: 6 bases; junction bases outside the gene matches: 4. In germline, CDR1 is MDHEN, CDR2 SYDVKM. CDR3 coding DNA: TGTGCCAGCAGTTTGCTAGCGGGAGGATCCGAGCAGTACTTC. It codes for CASSLLAGGSEQYF.

The chain has TRBV15 and TRBJ2-7; unclear D gene. The CDR3 loop spans 15 amino acids. Trimming stripped 8 bases from V and 2 bases from J, with 19 bases between. Germline-derived CDR1 and CDR2 are LNHNV and YYDKDF (reference sequence). The CDR3: CATAPDPGAAYEQYF. CDR3 nucleotides: TGTGCCACCGCGCCCGACCCGGGTGCCGCCTACGAGCAGTACTTC.

V is TRBV6-5 and J is TRBJ2-2; D is ambiguous. The CDR3 is made up of 13 amino acids. The V gene lost 4 bases and the J gene lost 5 bases, with 8 bases spanning the gap. CDR1 is MNHEY, CDR2 SVGAGI, per germline. CDR3 protein: CASSFRLTGELFF. Written as DNA, the CDR3 is TGTGCCAGCAGTTTCCGGTTGACCGGGGAGCTGTTTTTT.

The genes are TRBV29-1 and TRBJ1-5, with D unclear. Germline V gives CDR1 SQVTM, CDR2 ANQGSEA. V was cut by 5 bases and J by 2 bases, with 13 bases left in between. The CDR3 totals 14 residues. This CDR3 reads CSVSFSLGNQPQHF. CDR3 sequence (DNA): TGCAGCGTTAGTTTCTCACTGGGCAATCAGCCCCAGCATTTT.